The sequence of this T cell receptor (beta chain) was determined in a study of T cell changes during pregnancy in multiple sclerosis. CDR3 size: 16 residues. Germline V gene lookup returns CDR1 LNHDA and CDR2 SQIVND (reference sequence). V dropped 3 bases and J dropped 0 bases, with 12 bases sitting between them. Measured with immunoSEQ multiplex PCR; TCRdb has only the in-frame clones, and not every one. The sample has about 24,000 clones, 85% to 90% seen once; the top ten hold around 0.74%. Sequenced material: CD4+ T cells from peripheral blood mononuclear cells, taken in the first trimester of pregnancy. The gene calls are TRBV19 and TRBJ2-1; maybe TRBD2 (5 bases). This clonotype was obtained from a female donor in good health, enrolled as a control in a pregnancy study. The CDR3 DNA reads as TGTGCCAGTAGTATGCGGAGGCGGAGCTCCTACAATGAGCAGTTCTTC. It translates to CASSMRRRSSYNEQFF.